This T cell receptor beta chain was sequenced in a study of neoadjuvant anti-PD-1 for oral cavity cancer. Study in general: Nivolumab at 3 mg/kg was mostly given biweekly, three to four doses, pre-surgery.

The CDR3 contains 15 residues. Germline-derived CDR1 and CDR2 are SGHRS and YFSETQ. Trimming took 4 bases from V and 4 from J, leaving 17 bases between them. This clone has a handful of counts. The antigen is unknown. The study's findings and limits: After neoadjuvant nivolumab, PBMC T cell clonality was significantly higher in non-responders than responders.

PBMC libraries mostly used about 450 ng of input genomic DNA, with six replicates per sample. TCRdb's table, derived via immunoSEQ multiplex PCR, lists solely in-frame clones and lacks some. The data hold over 65,000 clones, with about 86% observed a single time. Described time point: after neoadjuvant nivolumab, at surgical resection. Blood cells were analyzed directly, without culture or expansion. The chain uses TRBV5-1 and TRBJ1-1, with D tentatively TRBD1 (6 bases). This receptor was taken from a person aged 40 to 85 with oral cavity squamous cell carcinoma. Sequencing used PBMCs, obtained after nivolumab (anti-PD-1) treatment. In nucleotides, the CDR3 is TGCGCCAGCAGCCTCACCCAGGGGTACGGCACTGAAGCTTTCTTT. As protein: CASSLTQGYGTEAFF.